This TCR beta chain was profiled in a study of OX40 agonist ivuxolimab in advanced cancers. TCRdb's table, derived via immunoSEQ multiplex PCR, lists solely in-frame clones and lacks some. The table lists around 71,000 clones, about 86% of them singletons, with 0.85% to 1.4% in the top ten. CDR1 is SGHRS, CDR2 YFSETQ, per germline. V was cut by 4 bases and J by 2 bases, with 9 bases left in between. The CDR3 sequence is 13 residues long. The clonotype was recovered from an adult with an advanced solid tumor such as melanoma, head and neck, liver or kidney cancer. The chain has TRBV5-1 and TRBJ1-2; D gene uncertain. Specimen: CD4+ or CD8+ T cells sorted from blood, collected in a trial of the OX40 agonist ivuxolimab. CDR3 protein: CASSPDGNYGYTF. CDR3 nucleotides: TGCGCCAGCAGCCCAGACGGGAACTATGGCTACACCTTC. The full variable domain, in which reference TRBV5-1 and TRBJ1-2 provide the parts outside the CDR3, is KAGVTQTPRYLIKTRGQQVTLSCSPISGHRSVSWYQQTPGQGLQFLFEYFSETQRNKGNFPGRFSGRQFSNSRSEMNVSTLELGDSALYLCASSPDGNYGYTFGSGTRLTVV.